What follows describes a single TCR beta chain. Unique molecular identifiers were used in preparing the TCRbeta library. MiXCR, applied by TCRdb to the PCR reads, yields one record per CDR3 protein. Of about 110,000 distinct CDR3 sequences detected, 10% appear once; the ten largest clones hold under 40%. This entry is derived from a study of T-cell reconstitution after alpha-beta-depleted transplantation in children. V lost 1 base and J lost 3; bases outside the gene matches: 14. This CDR3 comprises 19 residues. Germline CDR1 SGHDN, CDR2 FVKESK. The sample consisted of PBMCs, taken before TCRalphabeta/CD19-depleted stem cell transplant. This TCR derives from a boy aged 2 to 9 with acute lymphoblastic leukemia, due to receive a stem cell transplant. V is TRBV14 and J is TRBJ2-4; TRBD2 matches 8 bases. The CDR3 coding sequence is TGTGCCAGCAGCCAAGTGAAGAACGGGAGGGCATCTGACAAAAACATTCAGTACTTC. Encoded protein: CASSQVKNGRASDKNIQYF.